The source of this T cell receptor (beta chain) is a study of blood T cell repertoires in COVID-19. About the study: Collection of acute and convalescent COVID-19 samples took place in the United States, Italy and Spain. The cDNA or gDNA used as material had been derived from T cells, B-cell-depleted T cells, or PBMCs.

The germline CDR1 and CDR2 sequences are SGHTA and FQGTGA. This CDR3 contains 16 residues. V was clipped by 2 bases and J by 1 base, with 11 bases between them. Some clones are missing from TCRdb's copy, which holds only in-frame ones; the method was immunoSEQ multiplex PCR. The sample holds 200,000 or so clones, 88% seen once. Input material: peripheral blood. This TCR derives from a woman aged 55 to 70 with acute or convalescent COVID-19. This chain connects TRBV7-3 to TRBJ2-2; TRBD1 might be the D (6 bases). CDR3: CASSLGMTGNTGELFF. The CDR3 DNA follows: TGTGCCAGCAGCTTAGGGATGACAGGGAACACCGGGGAGCTGTTTTTT.